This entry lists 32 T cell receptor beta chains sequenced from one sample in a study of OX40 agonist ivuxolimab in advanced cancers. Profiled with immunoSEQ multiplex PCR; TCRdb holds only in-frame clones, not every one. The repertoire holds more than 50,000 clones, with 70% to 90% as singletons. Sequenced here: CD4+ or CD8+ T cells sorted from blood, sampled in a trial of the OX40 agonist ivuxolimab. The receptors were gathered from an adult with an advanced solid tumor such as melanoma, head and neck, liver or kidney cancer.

The CDR3: CASSLGQGVREQYF. For the CDR3, the DNA is TGCGCCAGCAGCTTGGGACAGGGGGTGCGCGAGCAGTACTTC. This rearrangement joins TRBV5-1 to TRBJ2-7, with 9 bases lining up with TRBD1. V dropped 0 bases and J dropped 6; count of bases not matched to a gene: 4. This CDR3 has 14 residues. Germline V gene data show CDR1 as SGHRS and CDR2 as YFSETQ.

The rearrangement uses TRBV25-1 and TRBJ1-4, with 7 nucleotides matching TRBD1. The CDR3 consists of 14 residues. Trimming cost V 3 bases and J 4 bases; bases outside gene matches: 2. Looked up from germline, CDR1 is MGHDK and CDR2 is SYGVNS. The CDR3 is CASSETGINEKLFF. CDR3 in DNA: TGTGCCAGCAGTGAGACAGGGATTAATGAAAAACTGTTTTTT.

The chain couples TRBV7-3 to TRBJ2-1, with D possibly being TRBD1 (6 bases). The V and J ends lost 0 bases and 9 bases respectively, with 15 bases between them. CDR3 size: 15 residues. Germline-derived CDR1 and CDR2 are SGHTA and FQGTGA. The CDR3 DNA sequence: TGTGCCAGCAGCTTAACAAAGGGACAAATCGGTGAGCAGTTCTTC. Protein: CASSLTKGQIGEQFF.

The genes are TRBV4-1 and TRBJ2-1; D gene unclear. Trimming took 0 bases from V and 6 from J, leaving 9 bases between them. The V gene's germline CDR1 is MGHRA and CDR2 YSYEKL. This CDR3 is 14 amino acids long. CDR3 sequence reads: CASSQDSTPNEQFF. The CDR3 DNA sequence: TGCGCCAGCAGCCAAGATAGTACTCCCAATGAGCAGTTCTTC.

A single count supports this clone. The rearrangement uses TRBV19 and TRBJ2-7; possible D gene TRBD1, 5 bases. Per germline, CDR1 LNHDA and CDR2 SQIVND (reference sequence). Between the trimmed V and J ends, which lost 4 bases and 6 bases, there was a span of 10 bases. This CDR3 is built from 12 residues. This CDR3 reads CASSRQGGEQYF. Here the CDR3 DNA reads TGTGCCAGTAGTAGGCAGGGTGGCGAGCAGTACTTC. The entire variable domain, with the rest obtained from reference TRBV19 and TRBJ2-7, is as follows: DGGITQSPKYLFRKEGQNVTLSCEQNLNHDAMYWYRQDPGQGLRLIYYSQIVNDFQKGDIAEGYSVSREKKESFPLTVTSAQKNPTAFYLCASSRQGGEQYFGPGTRLTVT.

This CDR3 reads CASSVRDTNYEQYF. CDR3 nucleotide sequence: TGTGCCAGCAGCGTAAGGGACACAAACTACGAGCAGTACTTC. The rearrangement uses TRBV9 and TRBJ2-7, with D tentatively TRBD1 (6 bases). Trimming left V 1 base short and J 3 bases short, with 11 bases between. The CDR3 sequence is 14 residues long. Germline loops: CDR1 SGDLS, CDR2 YYNGEE.

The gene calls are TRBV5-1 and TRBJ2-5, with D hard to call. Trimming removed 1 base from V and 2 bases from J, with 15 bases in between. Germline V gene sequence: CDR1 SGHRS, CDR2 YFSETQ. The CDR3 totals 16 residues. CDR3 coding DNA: TGCGCCAGCAGCTTGAACCTAGTTCTGCCACAAGAGACCCAGTACTTC. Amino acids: CASSLNLVLPQETQYF.

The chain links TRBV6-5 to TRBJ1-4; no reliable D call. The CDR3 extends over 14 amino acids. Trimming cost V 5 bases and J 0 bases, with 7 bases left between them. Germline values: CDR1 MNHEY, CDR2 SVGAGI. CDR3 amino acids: CASSITATNEKLFF. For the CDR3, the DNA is TGTGCCAGCAGTATCACCGCAACTAATGAAAAACTGTTTTTT.

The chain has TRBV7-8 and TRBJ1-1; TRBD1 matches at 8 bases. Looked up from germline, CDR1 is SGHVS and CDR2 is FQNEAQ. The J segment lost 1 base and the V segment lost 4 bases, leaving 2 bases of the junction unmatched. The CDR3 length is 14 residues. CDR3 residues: CASSSRGQNTEAFF. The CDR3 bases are TGTGCCAGCAGCTCCAGGGGGCAGAACACTGAAGCTTTCTTT.

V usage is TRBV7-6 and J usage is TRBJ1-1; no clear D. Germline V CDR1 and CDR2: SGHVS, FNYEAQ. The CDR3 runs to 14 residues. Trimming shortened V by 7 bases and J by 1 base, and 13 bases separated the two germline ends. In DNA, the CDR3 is TGTGCCAGCATGAAGGACGGTCCGAACACTGAAGCTTTCTTT. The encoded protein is CASMKDGPNTEAFF.

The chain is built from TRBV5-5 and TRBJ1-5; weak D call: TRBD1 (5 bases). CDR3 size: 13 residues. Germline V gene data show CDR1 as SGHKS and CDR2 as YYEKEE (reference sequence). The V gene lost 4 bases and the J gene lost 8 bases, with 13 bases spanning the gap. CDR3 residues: CASSAEWGKPQHF. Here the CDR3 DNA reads TGTGCCAGCAGCGCGGAGTGGGGGAAGCCCCAGCATTTT.

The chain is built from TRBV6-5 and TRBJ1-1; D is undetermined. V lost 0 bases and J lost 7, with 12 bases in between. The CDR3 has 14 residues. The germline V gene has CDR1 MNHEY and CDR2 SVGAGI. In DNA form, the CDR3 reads TGTGCCAGCAGTTACTCAAAGGGATTGGGTGAAGCTTTCTTT. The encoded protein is CASSYSKGLGEAFF.

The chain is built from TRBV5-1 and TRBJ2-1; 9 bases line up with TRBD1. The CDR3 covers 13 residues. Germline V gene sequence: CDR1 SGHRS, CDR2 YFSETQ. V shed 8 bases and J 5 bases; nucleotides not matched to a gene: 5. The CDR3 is CASRDRVDNEQFF. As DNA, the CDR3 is TGCGCCAGTAGGGACAGGGTCGACAATGAGCAGTTCTTC.

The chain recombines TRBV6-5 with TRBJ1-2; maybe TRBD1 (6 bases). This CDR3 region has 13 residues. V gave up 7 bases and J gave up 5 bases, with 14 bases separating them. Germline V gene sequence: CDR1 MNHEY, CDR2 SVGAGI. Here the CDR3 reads CASTGQKEYGYTF. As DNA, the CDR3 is TGTGCCAGCACCGGACAGAAAGAGTATGGCTACACCTTC.

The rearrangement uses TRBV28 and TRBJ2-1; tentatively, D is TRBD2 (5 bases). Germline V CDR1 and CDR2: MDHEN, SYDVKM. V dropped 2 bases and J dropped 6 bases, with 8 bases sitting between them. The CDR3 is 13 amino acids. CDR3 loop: CASSLASPNEQFF. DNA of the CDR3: TGTGCCAGCAGTTTAGCTAGCCCCAATGAGCAGTTCTTC.

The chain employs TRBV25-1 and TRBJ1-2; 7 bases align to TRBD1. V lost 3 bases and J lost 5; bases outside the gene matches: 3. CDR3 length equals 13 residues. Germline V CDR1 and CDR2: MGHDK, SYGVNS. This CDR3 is CASSEQGGYGYTF. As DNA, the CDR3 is TGTGCCAGCAGTGAGCAGGGGGGGTATGGCTACACCTTC.

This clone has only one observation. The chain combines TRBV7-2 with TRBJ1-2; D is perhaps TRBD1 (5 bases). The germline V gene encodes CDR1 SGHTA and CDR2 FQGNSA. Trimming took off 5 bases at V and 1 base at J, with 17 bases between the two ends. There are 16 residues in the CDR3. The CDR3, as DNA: TGTGCCAGCAGCCGGAGCGGGACGTACAATAACTATGGCTACACCTTC. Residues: CASSRSGTYNNYGYTF. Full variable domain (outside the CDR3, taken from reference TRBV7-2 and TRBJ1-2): GAGVSQSPSNKVTEKGKDVELRCDPISGHTALYWYRQSLGQGLEFLIYFQGNSAPDKSGLPSDRFSAERTGGSVSTLTIQRTQQEDSAVYLCASSRSGTYNNYGYTFGSGTRLTVV.

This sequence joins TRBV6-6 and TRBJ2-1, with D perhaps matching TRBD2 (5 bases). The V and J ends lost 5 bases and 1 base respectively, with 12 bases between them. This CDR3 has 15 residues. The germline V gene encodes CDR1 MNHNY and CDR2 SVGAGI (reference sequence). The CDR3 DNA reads TGTGCCAGCAGTCAGACGCGGGTATCCTACAATGAGCAGTTCTTC. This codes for CASSQTRVSYNEQFF.

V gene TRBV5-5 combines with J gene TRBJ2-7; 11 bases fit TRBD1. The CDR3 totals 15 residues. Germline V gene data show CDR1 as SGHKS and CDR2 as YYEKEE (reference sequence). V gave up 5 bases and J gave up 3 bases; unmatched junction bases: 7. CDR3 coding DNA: TGTGCCAGCAGAGGGGACAGGGGGTCCTACTACGAGCAGTACTTC. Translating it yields CASRGDRGSYYEQYF.

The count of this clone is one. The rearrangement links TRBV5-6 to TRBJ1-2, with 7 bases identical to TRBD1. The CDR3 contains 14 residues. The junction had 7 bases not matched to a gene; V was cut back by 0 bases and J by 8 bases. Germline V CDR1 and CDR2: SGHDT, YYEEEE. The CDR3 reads CASSLDGWTGGYTF. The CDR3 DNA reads TGTGCCAGCAGCTTGGATGGGTGGACAGGCGGCTACACCTTC.

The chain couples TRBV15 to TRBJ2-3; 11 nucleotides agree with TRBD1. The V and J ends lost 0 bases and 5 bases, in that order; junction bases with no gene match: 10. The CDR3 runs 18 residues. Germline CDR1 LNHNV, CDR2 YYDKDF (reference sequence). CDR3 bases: TGTGCCACCAGCAGAGATCCACCGCGGACAGGGGGCAGAGATACGCAGTATTTT. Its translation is CATSRDPPRTGGRDTQYF.

CDR3 DNA sequence: TGTGCCAGCAGCTTGGGACAGGGGGCGAATACGCAGTATTTT. It codes for CASSLGQGANTQYF. The chain employs TRBV5-6 and TRBJ2-3, with TRBD1 matching 10 bases. Trimming removed 0 bases from V and 7 bases from J; junction bases left unmatched: 2. The CDR3 is made up of 14 amino acids. The germline CDR1 and CDR2 sequences are SGHDT and YYEEEE.

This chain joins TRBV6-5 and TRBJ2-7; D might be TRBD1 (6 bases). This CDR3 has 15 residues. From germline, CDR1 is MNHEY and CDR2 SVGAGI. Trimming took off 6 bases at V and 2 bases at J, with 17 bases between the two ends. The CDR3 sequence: CASRRARDIPYEQYF. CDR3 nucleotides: TGTGCCAGCAGGAGAGCCCGGGACATCCCCTACGAGCAGTACTTC.

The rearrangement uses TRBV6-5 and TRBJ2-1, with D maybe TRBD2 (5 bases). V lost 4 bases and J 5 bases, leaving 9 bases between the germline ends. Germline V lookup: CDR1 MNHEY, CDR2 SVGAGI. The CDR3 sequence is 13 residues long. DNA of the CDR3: TGTGCCAGCAGTTTTGAGGGCCACAATGAGCAGTTCTTC. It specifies CASSFEGHNEQFF.

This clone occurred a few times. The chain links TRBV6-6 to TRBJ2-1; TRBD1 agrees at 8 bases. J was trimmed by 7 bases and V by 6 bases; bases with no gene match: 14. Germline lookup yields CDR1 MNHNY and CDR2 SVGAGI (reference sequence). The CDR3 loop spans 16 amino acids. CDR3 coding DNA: TGTGCCAGCAGCGATATTACAGGGGGATTAAGAAATGAGCAGTTCTTC. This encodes CASSDITGGLRNEQFF.

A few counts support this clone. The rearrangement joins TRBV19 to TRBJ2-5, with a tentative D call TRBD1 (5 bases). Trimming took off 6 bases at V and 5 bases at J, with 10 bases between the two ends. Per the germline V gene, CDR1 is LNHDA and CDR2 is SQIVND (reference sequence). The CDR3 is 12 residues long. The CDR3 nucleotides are TGTGCCAGTAGACTGGCAGGGGAGACCCAGTACTTC. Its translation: CASRLAGETQYF.

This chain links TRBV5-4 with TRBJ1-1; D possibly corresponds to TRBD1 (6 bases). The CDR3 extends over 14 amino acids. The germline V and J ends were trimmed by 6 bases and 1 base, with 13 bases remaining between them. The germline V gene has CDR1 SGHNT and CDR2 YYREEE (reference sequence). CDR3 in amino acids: CASNPGGWNTEAFF. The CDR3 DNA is TGTGCCAGCAATCCCGGGGGCTGGAACACTGAAGCTTTCTTT. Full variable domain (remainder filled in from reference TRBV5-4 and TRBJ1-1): ETGVTQSPTHLIKTRGQQVTLRCSSQSGHNTVSWYQQALGQGPQFIFQYYREEENGRGNFPPRFSGLQFPNYSSELNVNALELDDSALYLCASNPGGWNTEAFFGQGTRLTVV.

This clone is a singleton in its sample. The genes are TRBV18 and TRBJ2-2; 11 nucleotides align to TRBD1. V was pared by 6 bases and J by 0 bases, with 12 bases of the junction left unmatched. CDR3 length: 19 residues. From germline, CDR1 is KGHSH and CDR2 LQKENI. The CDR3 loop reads CASSNPGTGGKTNTGELFF. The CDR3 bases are TGTGCCAGCTCTAACCCCGGGACAGGGGGAAAAACGAACACCGGGGAGCTGTTTTTT.

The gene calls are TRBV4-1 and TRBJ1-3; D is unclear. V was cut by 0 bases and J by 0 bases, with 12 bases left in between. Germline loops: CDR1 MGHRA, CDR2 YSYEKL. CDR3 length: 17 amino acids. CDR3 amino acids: CASSQDEGLNSGNTIYF. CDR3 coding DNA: TGCGCCAGCAGCCAAGATGAAGGATTAAACTCTGGAAACACCATATATTTT.

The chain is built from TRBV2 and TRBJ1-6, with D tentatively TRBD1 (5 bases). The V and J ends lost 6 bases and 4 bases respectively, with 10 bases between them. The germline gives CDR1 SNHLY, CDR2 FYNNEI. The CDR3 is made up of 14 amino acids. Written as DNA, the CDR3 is TGTGCCAGCAGCCTCAACAGGTATAATTCACCCCTCCACTTT. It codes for CASSLNRYNSPLHF.

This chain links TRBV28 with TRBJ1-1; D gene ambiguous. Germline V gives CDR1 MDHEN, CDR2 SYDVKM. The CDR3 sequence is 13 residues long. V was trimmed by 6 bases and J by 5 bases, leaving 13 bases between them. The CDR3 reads CASSPSRGTEAFF. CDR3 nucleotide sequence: TGTGCCAGCAGCCCTTCGCGGGGAACTGAAGCTTTCTTT. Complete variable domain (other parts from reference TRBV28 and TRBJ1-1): DVKVTQSSRYLVKRTGEKVFLECVQDMDHENMFWYRQDPGLGLRLIYFSYDVKMKEKGDIPEGYSVSREKKERFSLILESASTNQTSMYLCASSPSRGTEAFFGQGTRLTVV.

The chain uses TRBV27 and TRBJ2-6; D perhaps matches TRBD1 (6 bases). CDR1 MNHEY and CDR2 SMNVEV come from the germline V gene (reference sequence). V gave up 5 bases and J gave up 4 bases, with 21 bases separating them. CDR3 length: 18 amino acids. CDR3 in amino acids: CASSLWSGTGTGANVLTF. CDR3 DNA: TGTGCCAGCAGTCTCTGGTCCGGGACGGGGACAGGGGCCAACGTCCTGACTTTC.